This T cell receptor (beta chain) was obtained from a study of control samples from healthy donors and cancer patients. Here immunoSEQ multiplex PCR was the method, and the copy in TCRdb shows in-frame clones only, minus some. There are over 100,000 clones in the sample; over 75% occur only once, and about 2.7% lies in the top ten. Germline V gives CDR1 SQVTM, CDR2 ANQGSEA. V was trimmed by 0 bases and J by 4 bases, leaving 15 bases between them. The CDR3 covers 15 residues. The V and J genes are TRBV29-1 and TRBJ1-2; maybe TRBD1 (5 bases). The specimen sequenced was blood. This clonotype was sampled from a man aged 40-49 years in good health. The CDR3 DNA is TGCAGCGTTGAAGATAGTGGACACCAAATCTATGGCTACACCTTC. Its translation is CSVEDSGHQIYGYTF.